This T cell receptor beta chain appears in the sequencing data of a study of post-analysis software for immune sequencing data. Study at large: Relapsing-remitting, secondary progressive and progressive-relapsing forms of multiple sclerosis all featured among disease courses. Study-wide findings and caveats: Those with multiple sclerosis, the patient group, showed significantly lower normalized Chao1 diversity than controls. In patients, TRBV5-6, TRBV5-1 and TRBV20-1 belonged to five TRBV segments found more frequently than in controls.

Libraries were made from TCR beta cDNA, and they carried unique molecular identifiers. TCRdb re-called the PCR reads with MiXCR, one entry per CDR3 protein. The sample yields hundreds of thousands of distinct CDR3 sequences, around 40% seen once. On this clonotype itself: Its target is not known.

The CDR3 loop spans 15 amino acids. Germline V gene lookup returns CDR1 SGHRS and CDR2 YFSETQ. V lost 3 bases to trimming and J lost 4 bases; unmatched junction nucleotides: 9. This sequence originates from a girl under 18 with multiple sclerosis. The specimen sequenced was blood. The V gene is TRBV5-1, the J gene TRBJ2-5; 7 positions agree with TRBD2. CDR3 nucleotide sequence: TGCGCCAGCAGCTCGACCCTGACTAGCCCAGAGACCCAGTACTTC. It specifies CASSSTLTSPETQYF.